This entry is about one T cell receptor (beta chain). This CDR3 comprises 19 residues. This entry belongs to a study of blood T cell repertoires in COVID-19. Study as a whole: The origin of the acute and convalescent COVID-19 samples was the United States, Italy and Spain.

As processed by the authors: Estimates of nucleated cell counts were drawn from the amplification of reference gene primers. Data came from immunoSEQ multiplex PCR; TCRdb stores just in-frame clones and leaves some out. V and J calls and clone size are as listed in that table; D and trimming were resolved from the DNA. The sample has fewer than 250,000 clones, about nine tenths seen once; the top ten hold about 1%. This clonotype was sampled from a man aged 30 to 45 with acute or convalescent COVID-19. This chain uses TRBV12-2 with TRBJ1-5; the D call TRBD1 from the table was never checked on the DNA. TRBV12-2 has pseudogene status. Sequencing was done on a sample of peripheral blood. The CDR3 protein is CASRLASEGGPTKSWPQHF. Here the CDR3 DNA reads TGTGCAAGTCGCTTAGCGAGCGAAGGGGGCCCAACCAAATCATGGCCCCAGCATTTT.